This TCR beta chain derives from a study of identical twins. This clonotype occurred many times. Its antigen is currently unknown. Study-level findings and limits: Models predicted too little out-of-frame TCR alpha sharing in monozygotic twins.

V lost 8 bases, J lost 2 bases, and 5 bases stayed unmatched. Germline V gene sequence: CDR1 MDHEN, CDR2 SYDVKM. This CDR3 spans 14 amino acids. Donors were all healthy Caucasians. TCRdb re-derived calls from the 5' RACE reads in MiXCR, one entry per CDR3 protein. The table shows hundreds of thousands of distinct CDR3 sequences, with 9% to 15% occurring only once. These sequences were also reported in another study, on yellow fever vaccine responses in identical twins.

This receptor was taken from a woman under 30 in good health. Sequencing used PBMCs. The V gene is TRBV28, the J gene TRBJ2-1; 8 bases are shared with TRBD2. In nucleotides, the CDR3 is TGTGCCAGCCTAACTAGCGGACCCTACAATGAGCAGTTCTTC. Translated, it gives CASLTSGPYNEQFF.